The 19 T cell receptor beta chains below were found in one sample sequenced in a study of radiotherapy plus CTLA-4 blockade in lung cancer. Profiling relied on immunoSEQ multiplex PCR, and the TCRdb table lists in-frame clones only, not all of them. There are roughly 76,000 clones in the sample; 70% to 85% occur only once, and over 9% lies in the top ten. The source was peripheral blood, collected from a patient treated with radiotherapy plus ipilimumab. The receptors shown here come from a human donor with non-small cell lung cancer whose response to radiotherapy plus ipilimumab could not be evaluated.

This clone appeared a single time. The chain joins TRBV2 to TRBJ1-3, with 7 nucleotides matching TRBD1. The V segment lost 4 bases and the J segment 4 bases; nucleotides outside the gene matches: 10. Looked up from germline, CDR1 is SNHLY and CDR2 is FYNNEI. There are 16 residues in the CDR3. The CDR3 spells CASSADRVLFGNTIYF. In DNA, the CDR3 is TGTGCCAGCAGTGCCGACAGGGTGTTGTTCGGAAACACCATATATTTT.

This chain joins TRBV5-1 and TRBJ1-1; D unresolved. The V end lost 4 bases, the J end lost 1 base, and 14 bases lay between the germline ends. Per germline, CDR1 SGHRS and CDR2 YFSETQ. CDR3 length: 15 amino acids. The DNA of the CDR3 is TGCGCCAGCAGCCTACACGGCGGGGAGAACACTGAAGCTTTCTTT. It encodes CASSLHGGENTEAFF.

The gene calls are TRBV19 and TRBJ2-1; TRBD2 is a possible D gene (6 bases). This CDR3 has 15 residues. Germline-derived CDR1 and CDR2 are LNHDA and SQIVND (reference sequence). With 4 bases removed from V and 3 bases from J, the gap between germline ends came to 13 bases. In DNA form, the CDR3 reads TGTGCCAGTAGTACCCGGGACTCTTACTACAATGAGCAGTTCTTC. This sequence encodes CASSTRDSYYNEQFF. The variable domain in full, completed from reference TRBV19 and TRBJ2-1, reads DGGITQSPKYLFRKEGQNVTLSCEQNLNHDAMYWYRQDPGQGLRLIYYSQIVNDFQKGDIAEGYSVSREKKESFPLTVTSAQKNPTAFYLCASSTRDSYYNEQFFGPGTRLTVL.

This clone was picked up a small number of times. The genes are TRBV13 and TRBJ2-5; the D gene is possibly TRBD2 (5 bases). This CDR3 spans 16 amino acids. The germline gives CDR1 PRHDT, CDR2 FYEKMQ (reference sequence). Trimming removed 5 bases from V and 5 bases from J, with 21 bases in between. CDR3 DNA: TGTGCCAGCAGCCCGTTGTTTCGCGCTACGGGGGAGACCCAGTACTTC. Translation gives CASSPLFRATGETQYF.

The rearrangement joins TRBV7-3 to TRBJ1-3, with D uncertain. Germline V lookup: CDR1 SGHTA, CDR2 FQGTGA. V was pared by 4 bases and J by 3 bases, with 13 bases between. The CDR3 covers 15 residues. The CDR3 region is CASSSGPGDGNTIYF. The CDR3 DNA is TGTGCCAGCAGCTCAGGACCGGGAGATGGAAACACCATATATTTT.

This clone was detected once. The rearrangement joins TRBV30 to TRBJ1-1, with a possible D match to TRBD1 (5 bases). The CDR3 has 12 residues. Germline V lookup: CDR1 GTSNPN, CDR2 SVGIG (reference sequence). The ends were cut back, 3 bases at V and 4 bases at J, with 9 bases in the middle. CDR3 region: CAWSRGTTEAFF. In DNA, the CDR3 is TGTGCCTGGAGCCGGGGGACCACTGAAGCTTTCTTT.

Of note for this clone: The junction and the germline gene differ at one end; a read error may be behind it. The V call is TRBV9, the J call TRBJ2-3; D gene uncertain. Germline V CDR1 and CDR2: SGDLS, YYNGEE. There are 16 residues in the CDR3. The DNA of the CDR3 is TGTGCCGGCAGCATCCGAAATGGCGAGGGCACAGATACGCAGTATTTT. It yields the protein CAGSIRNGEGTDTQYF. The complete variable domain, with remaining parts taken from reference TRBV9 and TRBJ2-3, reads DSGVTQTPKHLITATGQRVTLRCSPRSGDLSVYWYQQSLDQGLQFLIQYYNGEERAKGNILERFSAQQFPDLHSELNLSSLELGDSALYFCAGSIRNGEGTDTQYFGPGTRLTVL.

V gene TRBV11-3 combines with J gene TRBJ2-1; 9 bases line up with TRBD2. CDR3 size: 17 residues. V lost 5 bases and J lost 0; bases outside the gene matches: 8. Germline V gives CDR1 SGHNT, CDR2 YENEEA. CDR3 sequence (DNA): TGTGCCAGCAGCACCCGACTAGCGGCCAGCTCCTACAATGAGCAGTTCTTC. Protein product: CASSTRLAASSYNEQFF.

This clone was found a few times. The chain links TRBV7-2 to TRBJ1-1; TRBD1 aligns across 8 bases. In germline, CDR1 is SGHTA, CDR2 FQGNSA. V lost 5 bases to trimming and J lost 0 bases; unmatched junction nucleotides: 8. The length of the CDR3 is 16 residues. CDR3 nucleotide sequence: TGTGCCAGCAGCCGACAGGGGCGGGTTATGAACACTGAAGCTTTCTTT. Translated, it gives CASSRQGRVMNTEAFF.

CDR3: CASSYAPGQNYEQYF. The CDR3 DNA reads as TGTGCCAGCAGTTACGCCCCGGGACAGAACTACGAGCAGTACTTC. The chain joins TRBV6-5 to TRBJ2-7, with 7 bases aligning to TRBD1. The CDR3 consists of 15 residues. Germline V lookup: CDR1 MNHEY, CDR2 SVGAGI. The V gene end was trimmed by 2 bases and the J gene end by 3 bases; junction bases not matched to a gene: 7.

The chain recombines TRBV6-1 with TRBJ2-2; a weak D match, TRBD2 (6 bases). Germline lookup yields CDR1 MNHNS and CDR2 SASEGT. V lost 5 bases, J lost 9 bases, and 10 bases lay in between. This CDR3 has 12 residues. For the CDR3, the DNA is TGTGCCAGCAGTAGACGGGAGCGGGAGCTGTTTTTT. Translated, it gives CASSRRERELFF.

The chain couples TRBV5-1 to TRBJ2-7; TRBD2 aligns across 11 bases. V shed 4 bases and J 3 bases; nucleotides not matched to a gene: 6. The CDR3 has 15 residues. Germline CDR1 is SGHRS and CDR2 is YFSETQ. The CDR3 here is CASSPSLAGGYEQYF. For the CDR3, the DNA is TGCGCCAGCAGCCCCTCCCTAGCGGGGGGCTACGAGCAGTACTTC.

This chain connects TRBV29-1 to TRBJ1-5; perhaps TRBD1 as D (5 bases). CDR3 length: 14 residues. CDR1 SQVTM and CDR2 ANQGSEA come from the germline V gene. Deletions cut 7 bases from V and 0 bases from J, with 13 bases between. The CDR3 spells CSALDSNSNQPQHF. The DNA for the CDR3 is TGCAGCGCCCTTGACAGCAATAGCAATCAGCCCCAGCATTTT.

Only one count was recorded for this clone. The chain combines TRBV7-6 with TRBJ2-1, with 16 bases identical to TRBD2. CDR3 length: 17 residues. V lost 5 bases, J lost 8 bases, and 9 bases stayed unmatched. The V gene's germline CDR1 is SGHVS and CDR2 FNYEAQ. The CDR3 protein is CASSPGTSGGVIDEQFF. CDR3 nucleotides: TGTGCCAGCAGCCCGGGGACTAGCGGGGGGGTTATCGATGAGCAGTTCTTC.

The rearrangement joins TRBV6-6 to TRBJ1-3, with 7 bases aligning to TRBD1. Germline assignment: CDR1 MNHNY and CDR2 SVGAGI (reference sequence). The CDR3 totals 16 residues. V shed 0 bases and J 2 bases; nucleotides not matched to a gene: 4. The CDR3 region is CASSYSVTGAGNTIYF. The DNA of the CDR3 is TGTGCCAGCAGTTACTCGGTCACAGGGGCTGGAAACACCATATATTTT.

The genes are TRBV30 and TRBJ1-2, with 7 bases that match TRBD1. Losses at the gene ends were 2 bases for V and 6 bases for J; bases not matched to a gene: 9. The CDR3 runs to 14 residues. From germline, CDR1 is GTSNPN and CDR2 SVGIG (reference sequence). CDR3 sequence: CAWSPPRGGHGYTF. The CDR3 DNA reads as TGTGCCTGGAGTCCCCCGAGAGGGGGCCATGGCTACACCTTC.

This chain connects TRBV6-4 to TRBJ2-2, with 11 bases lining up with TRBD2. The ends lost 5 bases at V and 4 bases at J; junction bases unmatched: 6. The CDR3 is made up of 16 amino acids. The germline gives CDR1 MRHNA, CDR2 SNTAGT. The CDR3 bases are TGTGCCAGCAGTATTACTAGCGGGAGCGTCACCGGGGAGCTGTTTTTT. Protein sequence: CASSITSGSVTGELFF.

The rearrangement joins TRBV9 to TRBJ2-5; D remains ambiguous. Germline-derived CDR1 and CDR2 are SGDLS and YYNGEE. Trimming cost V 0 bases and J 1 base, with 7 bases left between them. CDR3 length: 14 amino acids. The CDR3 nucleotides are TGTGCCAGCAGCGTAGGCTACTTCCAAGAGACCCAGTACTTC. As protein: CASSVGYFQETQYF.

The CDR3 coding sequence is TGTGCCAGCAGCCAGACACGACAGGGGAGGACTGAAGCTTTCTTT. As protein: CASSQTRQGRTEAFF. The rearrangement uses TRBV7-8 and TRBJ1-1; TRBD1 matches 8 bases. V was pared by 5 bases and J by 5 bases, with 10 bases of the junction left unmatched. This CDR3 contains 15 residues. Germline CDR1 and CDR2: SGHVS and FQNEAQ. The full variable domain, completed using reference TRBV7-8 and TRBJ1-1, is GAGVSQSPRYKVAKRGQDVALRCDPISGHVSLFWYQQALGQGPEFLTYFQNEAQLDKSGLPSDRFFAERPEGSVSTLKIQRTQQEDSAVYLCASSQTRQGRTEAFFGQGTRLTVV.